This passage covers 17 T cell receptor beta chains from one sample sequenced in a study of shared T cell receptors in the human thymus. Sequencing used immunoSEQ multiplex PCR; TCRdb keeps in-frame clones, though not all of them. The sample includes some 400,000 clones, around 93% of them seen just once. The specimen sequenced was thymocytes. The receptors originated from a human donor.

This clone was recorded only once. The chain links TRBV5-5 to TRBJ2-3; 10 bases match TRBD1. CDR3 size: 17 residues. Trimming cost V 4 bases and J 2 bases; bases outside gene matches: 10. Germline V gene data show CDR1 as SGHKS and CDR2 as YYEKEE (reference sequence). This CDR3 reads CASSMTGGAWYTDTQYF. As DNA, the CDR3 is TGTGCCAGCAGCATGACAGGGGGCGCTTGGTACACAGATACGCAGTATTTT.

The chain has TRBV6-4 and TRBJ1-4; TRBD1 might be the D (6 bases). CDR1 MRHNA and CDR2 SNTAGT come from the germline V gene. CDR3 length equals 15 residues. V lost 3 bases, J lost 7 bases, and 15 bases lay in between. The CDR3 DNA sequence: TGTGCCAGCAGTGAGATGGCAGGGGAGGGTGAAAAACTGTTTTTT. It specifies CASSEMAGEGEKLFF.

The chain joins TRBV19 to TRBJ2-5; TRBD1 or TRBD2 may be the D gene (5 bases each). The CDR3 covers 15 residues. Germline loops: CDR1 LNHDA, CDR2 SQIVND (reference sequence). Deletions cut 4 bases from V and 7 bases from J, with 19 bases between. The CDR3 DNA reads TGTGCCAGTAGTACCACCGGGGCGGGTCCGGGGACCCAGTACTTC. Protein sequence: CASSTTGAGPGTQYF.

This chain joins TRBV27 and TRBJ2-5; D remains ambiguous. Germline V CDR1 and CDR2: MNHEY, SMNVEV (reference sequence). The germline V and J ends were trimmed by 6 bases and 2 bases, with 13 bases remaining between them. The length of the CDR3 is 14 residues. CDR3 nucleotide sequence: TGTGCCAGCAGCCCACTTGCGATACAAGAGACCCAGTACTTC. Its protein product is CASSPLAIQETQYF.

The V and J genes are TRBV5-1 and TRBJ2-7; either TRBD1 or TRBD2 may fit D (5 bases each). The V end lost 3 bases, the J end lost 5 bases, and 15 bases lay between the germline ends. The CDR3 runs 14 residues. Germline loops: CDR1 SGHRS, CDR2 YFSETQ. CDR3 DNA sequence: TGCGCCAGCAGCTCCGGGACGCCTACGGACGAGCAGTACTTC. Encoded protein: CASSSGTPTDEQYF.

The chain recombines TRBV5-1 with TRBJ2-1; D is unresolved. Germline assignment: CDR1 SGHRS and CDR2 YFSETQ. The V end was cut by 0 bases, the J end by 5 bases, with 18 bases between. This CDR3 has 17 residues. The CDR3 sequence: CASSLGAGNHGHNEQFF. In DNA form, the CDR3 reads TGCGCCAGCAGCTTGGGAGCTGGGAACCACGGACACAATGAGCAGTTCTTC.

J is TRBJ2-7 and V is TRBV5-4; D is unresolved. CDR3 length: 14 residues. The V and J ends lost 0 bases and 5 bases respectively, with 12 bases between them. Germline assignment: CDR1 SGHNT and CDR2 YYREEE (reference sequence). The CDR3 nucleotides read TGTGCCAGCAGCTTGGAAATAATGGTGGACGAGCAGTACTTC. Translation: CASSLEIMVDEQYF. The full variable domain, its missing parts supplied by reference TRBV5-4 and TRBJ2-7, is ETGVTQSPTHLIKTRGQQVTLRCSSQSGHNTVSWYQQALGQGPQFIFQYYREEENGRGNFPPRFSGLQFPNYSSELNVNALELDDSALYLCASSLEIMVDEQYFGPGTRLTVT.

The CDR3, as DNA: TGTGCCAGCAGTTCAGGGCCTACGGGGAACCCGGGACTACACTACGAGCAGTACTTC. It encodes CASSSGPTGNPGLHYEQYF. This chain uses TRBV7-2 with TRBJ2-7; 7 bases are a match to TRBD2. V shed 6 bases, J shed 3 bases, and the junction held 23 bases outside the gene matches. In germline, CDR1 is SGHTA, CDR2 FQGNSA. The CDR3 contains 19 residues.

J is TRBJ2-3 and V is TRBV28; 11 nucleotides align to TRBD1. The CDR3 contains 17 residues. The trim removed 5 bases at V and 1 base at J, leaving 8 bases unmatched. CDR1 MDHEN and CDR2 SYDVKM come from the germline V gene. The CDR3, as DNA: TGTGCCAGCAGTAACTCCGGGACAGGGGGTCGCACAGATACGCAGTATTTT. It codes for CASSNSGTGGRTDTQYF.

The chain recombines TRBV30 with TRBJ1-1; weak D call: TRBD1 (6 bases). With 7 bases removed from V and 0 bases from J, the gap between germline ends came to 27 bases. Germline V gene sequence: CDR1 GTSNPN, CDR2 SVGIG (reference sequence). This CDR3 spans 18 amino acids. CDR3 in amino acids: CAFRPGQPISKMNTEAFF. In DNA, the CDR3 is TGTGCCTTCCGCCCCGGACAGCCCATTTCCAAGATGAACACTGAAGCTTTCTTT.

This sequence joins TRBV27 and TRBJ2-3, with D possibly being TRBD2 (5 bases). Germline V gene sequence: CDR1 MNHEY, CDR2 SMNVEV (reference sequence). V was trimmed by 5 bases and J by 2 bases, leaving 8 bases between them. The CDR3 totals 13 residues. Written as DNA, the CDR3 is TGTGCCAGCAGTCCGACTACCACAGATACGCAGTATTTT. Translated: CASSPTTTDTQYF.

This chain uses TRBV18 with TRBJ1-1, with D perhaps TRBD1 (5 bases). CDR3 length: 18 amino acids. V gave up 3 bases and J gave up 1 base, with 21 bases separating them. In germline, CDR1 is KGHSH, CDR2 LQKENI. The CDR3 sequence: CASSPSTPGTLKNTEAFF. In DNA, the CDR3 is TGTGCCAGCTCACCTTCAACCCCCGGGACCTTGAAGAACACTGAAGCTTTCTTT.

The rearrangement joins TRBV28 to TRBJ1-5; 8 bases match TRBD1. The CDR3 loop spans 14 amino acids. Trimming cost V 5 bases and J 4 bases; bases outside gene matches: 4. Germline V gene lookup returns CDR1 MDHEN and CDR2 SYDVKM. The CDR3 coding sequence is TGTGCCAGCAGTCCGGACAGGGAAAATCAGCCCCAGCATTTT. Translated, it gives CASSPDRENQPQHF. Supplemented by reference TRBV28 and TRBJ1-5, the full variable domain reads DVKVTQSSRYLVKRTGEKVFLECVQDMDHENMFWYRQDPGLGLRLIYFSYDVKMKEKGDIPEGYSVSREKKERFSLILESASTNQTSMYLCASSPDRENQPQHFGDGTRLSIL.

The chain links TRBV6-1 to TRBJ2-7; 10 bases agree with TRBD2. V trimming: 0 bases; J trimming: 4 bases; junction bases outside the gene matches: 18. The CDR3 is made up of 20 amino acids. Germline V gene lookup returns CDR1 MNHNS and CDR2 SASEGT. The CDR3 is CASSEADSGKAGGPIYEQYF. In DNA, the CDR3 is TGTGCCAGCAGTGAAGCTGACTCAGGTAAAGCGGGAGGGCCGATATACGAGCAGTACTTC.

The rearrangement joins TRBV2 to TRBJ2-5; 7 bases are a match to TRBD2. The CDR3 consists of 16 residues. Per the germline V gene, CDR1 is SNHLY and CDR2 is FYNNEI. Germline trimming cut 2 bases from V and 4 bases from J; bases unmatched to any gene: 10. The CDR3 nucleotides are TGTGCCAGCAGTGAAAGGGAGGGAGGGCCCGGAGAGACCCAGTACTTC. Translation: CASSEREGGPGETQYF. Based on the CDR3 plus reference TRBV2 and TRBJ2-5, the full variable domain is EPEVTQTPSHQVTQMGQEVILRCVPISNHLYFYWYRQILGQKVEFLVSFYNNEISEKSEIFDDQFSVERPDGSNFTLKIRSTKLEDSAMYFCASSEREGGPGETQYFGPGTRLLVL.

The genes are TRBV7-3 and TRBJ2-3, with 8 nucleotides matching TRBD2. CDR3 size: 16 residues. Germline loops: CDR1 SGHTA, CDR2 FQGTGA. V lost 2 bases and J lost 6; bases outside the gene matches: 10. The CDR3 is CASSLYPGGVEDTQYF. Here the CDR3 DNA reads TGTGCCAGCAGCTTATACCCGGGAGGGGTGGAGGATACGCAGTATTTT.

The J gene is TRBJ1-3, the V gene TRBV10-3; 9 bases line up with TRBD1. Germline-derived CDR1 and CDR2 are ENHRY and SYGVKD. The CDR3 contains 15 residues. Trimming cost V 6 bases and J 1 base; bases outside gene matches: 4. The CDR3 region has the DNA TGTGCCATCAGGGGACAGGGCCCATCTGGAAACACCATATATTTT. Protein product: CAIRGQGPSGNTIYF.